This is a list of T cell receptor beta chains from one sample in a study of cytomegalovirus exposure and HLA in healthy donors. Data came from immunoSEQ multiplex PCR; TCRdb stores just in-frame clones and leaves some out. The sample includes roughly 150,000 clones, 64% seen only once; the top ten take around 3%. Source material: PBMCs. The receptors were sampled from a woman in her thirties in good health and CMV-seropositive. The CDR3 runs from the conserved cysteine through the conserved F or W. The order of the fields is clone size, D gene, V gene, J gene, CDR3 protein, CDR3 DNA. The D gene is left open where the match is weak. Size values are once, few and many counts, or a class for expanded clones, and some rows have none.

clone size: .
D gene: .
V gene: TRBV29-1
J gene: TRBJ1-2
CDR3 protein: CSVESLNYGYTF
CDR3 DNA: TGCAGCGTTGAGTCCCTTAACTATGGCTACACCTTC

clone size: .
D gene: TRBD2
V gene: TRBV5-1
J gene: TRBJ2-5
CDR3 protein: CASSWTSGGQETQYF
CDR3 DNA: TGCGCCAGCAGCTGGACTAGCGGGGGTCAAGAGACCCAGTACTTC

clone size: .
D gene: .
V gene: TRBV10-3
J gene: TRBJ2-1
CDR3 protein: CAIGSGDLGVREQFF
CDR3 DNA: TGTGCCATCGGATCGGGGGACCTTGGGGTGCGTGAGCAGTTCTTC

clone size: .
D gene: .
V gene: TRBV10-2
J gene: TRBJ2-4
CDR3 protein: CATTEVGNIQYF
CDR3 DNA: TGCGCCACCACTGAGGTCGGAAACATTCAGTACTTC

clone size: .
D gene: TRBD1
V gene: TRBV28
J gene: TRBJ1-6
CDR3 protein: CASSQQDRHNSPLHF
CDR3 DNA: TGTGCCAGCAGTCAACAGGACAGGCATAATTCACCCCTCCACTTT

clone size: .
D gene: .
V gene: TRBV28
J gene: TRBJ1-5
CDR3 protein: CASSFGRRQFNQPQHF
CDR3 DNA: TGTGCCAGCAGTTTCGGGCGCCGACAGTTTAATCAGCCCCAGCATTTT

clone size: .
D gene: .
V gene: TRBV30
J gene: TRBJ2-5
CDR3 protein: CAWSRKGETQYF
CDR3 DNA: TGTGCCTGGAGTAGGAAGGGGGAGACCCAGTACTTC

clone size: .
D gene: .
V gene: TRBV6-1
J gene: TRBJ1-3
CDR3 protein: CASSARDTSSGNTIYF
CDR3 DNA: TGTGCCAGCAGTGCCCGAGACACGAGCTCTGGAAACACCATATATTTT

clone size: .
D gene: .
V gene: TRBV5-4
J gene: TRBJ2-7
CDR3 protein: CASSTGQNYEQYF
CDR3 DNA: TGTGCCAGCAGCACCGGACAGAACTACGAGCAGTACTTC

clone size: .
D gene: TRBD2
V gene: TRBV10-1
J gene: TRBJ2-1
CDR3 protein: CASHSGSFDNEQFF
CDR3 DNA: TGCGCCAGCCATAGCGGGAGCTTCGACAATGAGCAGTTCTTC

clone size: few
D gene: .
V gene: TRBV28
J gene: TRBJ1-2
CDR3 protein: CASSLFGERGNYGYTF
CDR3 DNA: TGTGCCAGCAGTTTATTTGGGGAGAGGGGGAACTATGGCTACACCTTC

clone size: .
D gene: TRBD2
V gene: TRBV5-6
J gene: TRBJ2-5
CDR3 protein: CASSAGLAGETQYF
CDR3 DNA: TGTGCCAGCAGCGCCGGACTAGCGGGAGAGACCCAGTACTTC